This T cell receptor beta chain was retrieved from a study of early stage breast cancer tumors. Study summary: About 8 ER+/PR+/HER2- tumors were invasive ductal; four were invasive lobular.

Each sample had two DNA replicates, approximately 0.49 ug blood or about 1.5 ug tissue. Some clones are missing from TCRdb's copy, which holds only in-frame ones; the method was immunoSEQ multiplex PCR. Of about 36,000 clones listed, 70% to 85% are singletons. Study results and caveats: In about 85% of the 16 patients, blood comparison separated tumor from normal breast. Commonly generated sequences made up most enriched TCRB sequences shared between patients.

In germline, CDR1 is SQVTM, CDR2 ANQGSEA. The V and J ends lost 6 bases and 1 base respectively, with 3 bases between them. This CDR3 has 11 residues. Points on this clone: The target antigen is unknown.

What was sequenced was blood. This TCR was sampled from a person between 55 and 69 years old with breast cancer. V and J are TRBV29-1 and TRBJ2-2; D call uncertain. The CDR3 is CSVKNTGELFF. In nucleotides, the CDR3 is TGCAGCGTCAAGAACACCGGGGAGCTGTTTTTT.